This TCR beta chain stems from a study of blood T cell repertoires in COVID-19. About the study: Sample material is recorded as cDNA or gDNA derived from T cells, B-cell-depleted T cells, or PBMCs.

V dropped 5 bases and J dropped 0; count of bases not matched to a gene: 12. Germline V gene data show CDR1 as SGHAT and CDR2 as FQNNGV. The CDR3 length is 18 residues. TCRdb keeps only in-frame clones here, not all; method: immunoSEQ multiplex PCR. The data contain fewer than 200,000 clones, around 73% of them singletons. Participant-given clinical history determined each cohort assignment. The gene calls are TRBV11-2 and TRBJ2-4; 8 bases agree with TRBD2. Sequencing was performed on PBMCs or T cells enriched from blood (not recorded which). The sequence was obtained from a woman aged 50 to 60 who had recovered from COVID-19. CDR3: CASSQSGRATLAKNIQYF. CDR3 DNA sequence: TGTGCCAGCAGCCAGAGCGGGAGAGCCACCTTAGCCAAAAACATTCAGTACTTC.